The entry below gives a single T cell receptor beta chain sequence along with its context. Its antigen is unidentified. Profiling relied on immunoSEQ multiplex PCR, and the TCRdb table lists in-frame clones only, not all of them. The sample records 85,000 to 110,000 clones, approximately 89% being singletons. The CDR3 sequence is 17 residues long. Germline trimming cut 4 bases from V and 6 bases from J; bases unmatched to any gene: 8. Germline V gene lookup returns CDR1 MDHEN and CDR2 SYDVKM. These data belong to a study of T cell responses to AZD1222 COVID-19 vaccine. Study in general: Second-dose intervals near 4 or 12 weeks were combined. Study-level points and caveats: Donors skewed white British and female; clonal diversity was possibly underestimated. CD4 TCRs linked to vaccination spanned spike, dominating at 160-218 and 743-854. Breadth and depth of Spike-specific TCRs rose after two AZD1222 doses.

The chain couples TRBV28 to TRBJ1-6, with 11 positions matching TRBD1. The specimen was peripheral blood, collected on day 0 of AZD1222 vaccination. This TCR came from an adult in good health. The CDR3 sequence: CASSSGQGVSGNSPLHF. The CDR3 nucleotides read TGTGCCAGCAGTTCGGGACAGGGGGTTTCTGGTAATTCACCCCTCCACTTT.